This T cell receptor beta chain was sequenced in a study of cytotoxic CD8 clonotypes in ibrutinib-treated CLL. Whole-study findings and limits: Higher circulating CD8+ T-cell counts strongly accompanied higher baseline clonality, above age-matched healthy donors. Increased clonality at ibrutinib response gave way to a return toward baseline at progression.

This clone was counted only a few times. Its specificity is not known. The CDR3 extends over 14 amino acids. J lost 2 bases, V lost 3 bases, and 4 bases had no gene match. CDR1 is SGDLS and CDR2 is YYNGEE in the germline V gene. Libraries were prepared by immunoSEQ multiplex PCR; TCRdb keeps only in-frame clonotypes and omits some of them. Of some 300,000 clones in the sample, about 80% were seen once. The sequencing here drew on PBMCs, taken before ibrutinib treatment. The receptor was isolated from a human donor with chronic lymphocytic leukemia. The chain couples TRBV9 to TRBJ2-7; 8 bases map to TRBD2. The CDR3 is CASSARGLAYEQYF. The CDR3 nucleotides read TGTGCCAGCAGCGCCAGGGGACTAGCCTACGAGCAGTACTTC.